These 32 T cell receptor beta chains share one sample of origin, sequenced in a study of T cell responses to AZD1222 COVID-19 vaccine. Sequenced by immunoSEQ multiplex PCR; TCRdb stores in-frame clones only, minus some. The sample holds about 130,000 clones, approximately 90% seen once. Sequenced here: peripheral blood, sampled on day 0 of AZD1222 vaccination. Receptor source: an adult in good health.

This chain links TRBV4-1 with TRBJ2-3; TRBD2 aligns across 9 bases. Germline lookup yields CDR1 MGHRA and CDR2 YSYEKL. With V trimmed by 3 bases and J by 1 base, 2 bases remained unmatched. The CDR3 is 15 amino acids. DNA for the CDR3: TGCGCCAGCAGCCATTCTAGCGGGGGCACAGATACGCAGTATTTT. Translating gives CASSHSSGGTDTQYF.

The V and J genes are TRBV27 and TRBJ1-5; D is uncertain. The V end was cut by 6 bases, the J end by 0 bases, with 9 bases between. This CDR3 has 14 residues. CDR1 is MNHEY and CDR2 is SMNVEV in the germline V gene (reference sequence). As DNA, the CDR3 is TGTGCCAGCAGGTCAACTGATAGCAATCAGCCCCAGCATTTT. It translates to CASRSTDSNQPQHF.

The rearrangement uses TRBV28 and TRBJ1-6, with D hard to call. CDR3 length: 14 residues. Germline CDR1 and CDR2: MDHEN and SYDVKM. The V end lost 1 base, the J end lost 7 bases, and 8 bases lay between the germline ends. Here the CDR3 DNA reads TGTGCCAGCAGTTTATTTTCTCAGAATTCACCCCTCCACTTT. Amino acids: CASSLFSQNSPLHF.

V usage is TRBV7-3 and J usage is TRBJ1-6, with D tentatively TRBD1 (6 bases). This CDR3 has 16 amino acids. Germline-derived CDR1 and CDR2 are SGHTA and FQGTGA. With 0 bases removed from V and 10 bases from J, the gap between germline ends came to 16 bases. DNA for the CDR3: TGTGCCAGCAGCTTAACGGGGGCCCTCCAGGGGTCACCCCTCCACTTT. It yields the protein CASSLTGALQGSPLHF.

The count of this clone is one. CDR3 DNA: TGTGCCAGCACCACGGGGACAGGCCGCACTGAAGCTTTCTTT. Its translation is CASTTGTGRTEAFF. The V and J genes are TRBV3-1 (or the pseudogene TRBV3-2) and TRBJ1-1, with 8 bases matching TRBD1. In germline, CDR1 is LGHDT, CDR2 YNNKEL (reference sequence). The CDR3 contains 14 residues. Trimming cost V 7 bases and J 4 bases; bases outside gene matches: 8.

This clone was counted a single time. The V gene is TRBV28, the J gene TRBJ1-5; TRBD1 matches at 10 bases. CDR1 and CDR2 (germline): MDHEN, SYDVKM. With V trimmed by 6 bases and J by 4 bases, 9 bases remained unmatched. The CDR3 is 16 amino acids. CDR3 amino acids: CASRPQGTGDNQPQHF. The CDR3, as DNA: TGTGCCAGCAGACCTCAAGGGACAGGGGATAATCAGCCCCAGCATTTT.

The V and J genes are TRBV29-1 and TRBJ1-2, with D hard to call. CDR3 length: 13 residues. V lost 0 bases, J lost 7 bases, and 12 bases lay in between. Looked up from germline, CDR1 is SQVTM and CDR2 is ANQGSEA. The CDR3 reads CSVEEARTFGYTF. CDR3 coding DNA: TGCAGCGTTGAAGAGGCCAGGACGTTTGGCTACACCTTC.

V usage is TRBV27 and J usage is TRBJ1-1; D ambiguous. Germline CDR1 is MNHEY and CDR2 is SMNVEV (reference sequence). This CDR3 is built from 11 residues. The V end lost 6 bases, the J end lost 1 base, and 3 bases lay between the germline ends. The chain's CDR3 is CASRQNTEAFF. CDR3 nucleotides: TGTGCCAGCAGGCAGAACACTGAAGCTTTCTTT.

The V and J genes are TRBV5-6 and TRBJ2-5, with D possibly being TRBD1 (6 bases). V gave up 4 bases and J gave up 4 bases, with 20 bases separating them. The germline V gene encodes CDR1 SGHDT and CDR2 YYEEEE. CDR3 length: 16 amino acids. CDR3 DNA sequence: TGTGCCAGCAGCCTACGACAGGTGACGGGGCTAGAGACCCAGTACTTC. This translates into CASSLRQVTGLETQYF.

The chain has TRBV4-3 and TRBJ1-1, with D unclear. From germline, CDR1 is LGHNA and CDR2 YSLEER. Trimming left V 4 bases short and J 6 bases short, with 12 bases between. The CDR3 sequence is 13 residues long. CDR3 coding DNA: TGCGCCAGCAGCCCTATCCGGGCGGCTGAAGCTTTCTTT. This encodes CASSPIRAAEAFF.

The chain is built from TRBV5-1 and TRBJ1-2; D unclear. The CDR3 is 15 amino acids. Per the germline V gene, CDR1 is SGHRS and CDR2 is YFSETQ. V lost 4 bases, J lost 0 bases, and 13 bases lay in between. CDR3 residues: CASSLEGETNYGYTF. CDR3 DNA sequence: TGCGCCAGCAGCCTGGAAGGAGAAACTAACTATGGCTACACCTTC.

This clone was counted a single time. V gene TRBV4-1 combines with J gene TRBJ2-3, with D perhaps matching TRBD1 (6 bases). The CDR3 has 13 amino acids. Germline V gene lookup returns CDR1 MGHRA and CDR2 YSYEKL. V was shortened by 3 bases and J by 6 bases, with 10 bases between the two germline ends. The CDR3 protein is CASSHTQGDTQYF. Here the CDR3 DNA reads TGCGCCAGCAGCCACACCCAGGGGGATACGCAGTATTTT.

The chain carries TRBV6-5 and TRBJ2-7; 11 bases fit TRBD1. V was clipped by 5 bases and J by 6 bases; unmatched bases: 3. Germline V lookup: CDR1 MNHEY, CDR2 SVGAGI. This CDR3 spans 13 amino acids. CDR3 amino acids: CASSQDRGREQYF. The CDR3 DNA follows: TGTGCCAGCAGTCAGGACAGGGGGCGCGAGCAGTACTTC.

V usage is TRBV27 and J usage is TRBJ1-5; 7 bases are a match to TRBD1. The CDR3 totals 17 residues. Per germline, CDR1 MNHEY and CDR2 SMNVEV (reference sequence). J was trimmed by 2 bases and V by 3 bases; bases with no gene match: 10. This CDR3 reads CASSFWGSQGGNQPQHF. As DNA, the CDR3 is TGTGCCAGCAGTTTCTGGGGCTCTCAGGGGGGCAATCAGCCCCAGCATTTT.

The genes are TRBV3-1 (or the pseudogene TRBV3-2) and TRBJ1-2; TRBD1 aligns across 7 bases. With 2 bases clipped from V and 4 bases from J, the junction kept 4 bases outside the gene matches. The CDR3 is made up of 14 amino acids. Germline CDR1 and CDR2: LGHDT and YNNKEL (reference sequence). CDR3 loop: CASSQKQGIYGYTF. The DNA for the CDR3 is TGTGCCAGCAGCCAAAAACAGGGGATCTATGGCTACACCTTC.

The chain uses TRBV5-3 and TRBJ1-1, with D hard to call. TRBV5-3 is placed among ORFs of uncertain function. V was shortened by 0 bases and J by 6 bases, with 0 bases between the two germline ends. The CDR3 runs 10 residues. CDR3 bases: TGTGCCAGAAGCTTGGCTGAAGCTTTCTTT. Translated, it gives CARSLAEAFF.

CDR3 sequence: CATSRDSRRPRDGYTF. Here the CDR3 DNA reads TGTGCCACCAGCAGAGATTCCAGACGCCCTAGGGATGGCTACACCTTC. This chain joins TRBV15 and TRBJ1-2; D unclear. V was shortened by 0 bases and J by 6 bases, with 17 bases between the two germline ends. The CDR3 loop spans 16 amino acids. CDR1 and CDR2 from the germline V gene are LNHNV and YYDKDF (reference sequence).

The V and J genes are TRBV19 and TRBJ1-2; D may be TRBD1 (6 bases). The length of the CDR3 is 15 residues. Trimming cost V 3 bases and J 7 bases, with 18 bases left between them. Germline CDR1 and CDR2: LNHDA and SQIVND (reference sequence). CDR3 in DNA: TGTGCCAGTAGTATGGTGTCAGGGGCCGCGGGTGGCTACACCTTC. Translation gives CASSMVSGAAGGYTF.

This clone was picked up a small number of times. The chain joins TRBV29-1 to TRBJ1-5, with no clear D. The CDR3 totals 13 residues. The germline V gene encodes CDR1 SQVTM and CDR2 ANQGSEA. Trimming shortened V by 0 bases and J by 2 bases, and 5 bases separated the two germline ends. CDR3 DNA: TGCAGCGTTGAAGAGGAGGGCAATCAGCCCCAGCATTTT. It yields the protein CSVEEEGNQPQHF.

The J gene is TRBJ1-6, the V gene TRBV5-5; 7 bases align to TRBD1. The V gene end was trimmed by 1 base and the J gene end by 9 bases; junction bases not matched to a gene: 7. The germline V gene has CDR1 SGHKS and CDR2 YYEKEE (reference sequence). This CDR3 spans 15 amino acids. CDR3 nucleotide sequence: TGTGCCAGCAGCTTGCCCCCGCAGGGGGGTTCACCCCTCCACTTT. This translates into CASSLPPQGGSPLHF.

The chain couples TRBV4-3 to TRBJ1-1; possible D gene TRBD1, 6 bases. The CDR3 consists of 15 residues. Trimming shortened V by 0 bases and J by 1 base, and 9 bases separated the two germline ends. Germline V gene data show CDR1 as LGHNA and CDR2 as YSLEER. CDR3 bases: TGCGCCAGCAGCCAAGAAGGGGGGGGGAACACTGAAGCTTTCTTT. Translated, it gives CASSQEGGGNTEAFF.

CDR3 sequence reads: CASSFSRVGTDTQYF. The CDR3, as DNA: TGTGCCAGCAGTTTTTCCCGGGTGGGTACAGATACGCAGTATTTT. V and J are TRBV27 and TRBJ2-3; no clear D. The germline CDR1 and CDR2 sequences are MNHEY and SMNVEV (reference sequence). The CDR3 has 15 residues. Trimming cost V 3 bases and J 3 bases, with 13 bases left between them.

The J gene is TRBJ1-3, the V gene TRBV19; D is uncertain. This CDR3 has 13 amino acids. The V end lost 6 bases, the J end lost 0 bases, and 6 bases lay between the germline ends. From germline, CDR1 is LNHDA and CDR2 SQIVND (reference sequence). The CDR3 DNA reads TGTGCCAGTAGGAGTCCCTCTGGAAACACCATATATTTT. The encoded protein is CASRSPSGNTIYF.

This clone was found once. V usage is TRBV27 and J usage is TRBJ2-7; 8 bases line up with TRBD2. V trimming: 5 bases; J trimming: 4 bases; junction bases outside the gene matches: 4. The germline V gene encodes CDR1 MNHEY and CDR2 SMNVEV (reference sequence). This CDR3 contains 13 residues. The CDR3 coding sequence is TGTGCCAGCAGTAGCGGGAGCAGGTACGAGCAGTACTTC. Translated, it gives CASSSGSRYEQYF.

This chain connects TRBV27 to TRBJ1-1, with 7 bases fitting TRBD1. Germline V gene sequence: CDR1 MNHEY, CDR2 SMNVEV (reference sequence). With V trimmed by 2 bases and J by 2 bases, 11 bases remained unmatched. CDR3 size: 17 residues. CDR3 amino acids: CASSLTKLTGRNTEAFF. The CDR3 nucleotides are TGTGCCAGCAGTTTAACGAAATTGACAGGGAGAAACACTGAAGCTTTCTTT.

This clone was detected only a few times. The chain combines TRBV19 with TRBJ1-1; D is undetermined. CDR1 LNHDA and CDR2 SQIVND come from the germline V gene (reference sequence). The V end was cut by 3 bases, the J end by 4 bases, with 12 bases between. The CDR3 loop spans 14 amino acids. CDR3 coding DNA: TGTGCCAGTAGTATGAAGGTAGGGAGCACTGAAGCTTTCTTT. Translating gives CASSMKVGSTEAFF.

The V and J genes are TRBV2 and TRBJ1-4; D perhaps matches TRBD1 (5 bases). V dropped 7 bases and J dropped 0 bases, with 9 bases sitting between them. Germline lookup yields CDR1 SNHLY and CDR2 FYNNEI. CDR3 length: 14 amino acids. Here the CDR3 reads CASNPTATNEKLFF. The CDR3 DNA follows: TGTGCCAGCAACCCGACAGCAACTAATGAAAAACTGTTTTTT.

V is TRBV5-5 and J is TRBJ1-1, with a tentative D call TRBD1 (6 bases). Per germline, CDR1 SGHKS and CDR2 YYEKEE (reference sequence). V lost 3 bases to trimming and J lost 4 bases, with 16 bases between them. The CDR3 is made up of 15 amino acids. DNA of the CDR3: TGTGCCAGCAGCTCACCTTACGGGGGGCCCACTGAAGCTTTCTTT. Protein: CASSSPYGGPTEAFF.

The chain recombines TRBV19 with TRBJ2-7; 11 bases align to TRBD2. V gave up 3 bases and J gave up 2 bases; unmatched junction bases: 3. Germline CDR1 LNHDA, CDR2 SQIVND (reference sequence). The CDR3 extends over 15 amino acids. CDR3 in DNA: TGTGCCAGTAGTATCGCTAGCGGGGGGACCTACGAGCAGTACTTC. Its translation: CASSIASGGTYEQYF. The variable domain in full, completed from reference TRBV19 and TRBJ2-7, reads DGGITQSPKYLFRKEGQNVTLSCEQNLNHDAMYWYRQDPGQGLRLIYYSQIVNDFQKGDIAEGYSVSREKKESFPLTVTSAQKNPTAFYLCASSIASGGTYEQYFGPGTRLTVT.

This chain joins TRBV11-2 and TRBJ1-2, with 7 bases fitting TRBD1. J gave up 8 bases and V 5 bases, and 11 bases lay outside the gene matches. CDR1 and CDR2 (germline): SGHAT, FQNNGV. The CDR3 length is 14 residues. Written as DNA, the CDR3 is TGTGCCAGCAGCCATGGGACAGCCGGGTGGGGCTACACCTTC. It specifies CASSHGTAGWGYTF. The full variable domain, its missing parts supplied by reference TRBV11-2 and TRBJ1-2, is EAGVAQSPRYKIIEKRQSVAFWCNPISGHATLYWYQQILGQGPKLLIQFQNNGVVDDSQLPKDRFSAERLKGVDSTLKIQPAKLEDSAVYLCASSHGTAGWGYTFGSGTRLTVV.

This sequence joins TRBV28 and TRBJ2-4, with 7 bases identical to TRBD1. This CDR3 is built from 13 residues. The trim removed 2 bases at V and 9 bases at J, leaving 4 bases unmatched. The germline CDR1 and CDR2 sequences are MDHEN and SYDVKM. The CDR3 loop is CASSLRPGGIQYF. CDR3 sequence (DNA): TGTGCCAGCAGTTTACGTCCAGGGGGCATTCAGTACTTC.

This rearrangement joins TRBV14 to TRBJ1-1, with a tentative D call TRBD1 (6 bases). V lost 11 bases and J lost 0, with 13 bases in between. The CDR3 runs to 13 residues. CDR1 SGHDN and CDR2 FVKESK come from the germline V gene. The CDR3 nucleotides are TGTGCCCTAGACAGGTCCATGAACACTGAAGCTTTCTTT. Protein: CALDRSMNTEAFF.